This record concerns one T cell receptor (beta chain) sequence. This clone was recorded a few times. Which antigen it targets is not known. It has no much larger one-base neighbor in the sample; base qualities were not kept. The CDR3 regions of human TCRbeta chains were subjected to immunosequencing. The paper's data handling went like this. TCRs in the repertoires were matched against a reference library of SARS-CoV-2-specific TCRs that had been generated with the MIRA antigen-specificity platform. Breadth was defined as the fraction of unique TCRs that were SARS-CoV-2-associated, and depth was defined as the fraction of total T cells that were SARS-CoV-2-associated. Using the MIRA data, each spike-specific TCR was assigned both to the spike region to which the TCR was reactive and to a CD4 or CD8 class. Log10-transformed breadth and depth values were compared by one-way ANOVA with Sidak's multiple comparisons tests. TCRdb took over this immuneACCESS table, retaining in-frame rearrangements with V and J assigned. Such tables are incomplete; in checked studies, under half of the missing clones stem from an unresolved V gene, and the remainder is unexplained. That table supplies the V and J calls and clone size; D and trimming were determined from the DNA. For this sample there are more than 85,000 clones; around 90% appear just once. The top ten clones comprise roughly 15% of the sample.

Trimming costs V 8 bases and J 0 bases, and their ends lie 14 bases apart. Looking up the germline V gene yields CDR1 SGHAT and CDR2 FQNNGV. The CDR3, cysteine through phenylalanine, is 15 amino acids long. Left in the record is the CDR3 DNA by itself, 45 bases read in frame from the first base. This specimen belongs to a study of T cell responses to AZD1222 COVID-19 vaccine (dated by TCRdb to the early 2020s). Background on the whole study: TCR sequencing was performed for about 240 trial participants, of whom 200 to 210 were given two doses of AZD1222 and around 26 were given two doses of MenACWY control vaccine. Trial participants were enrolled by age into subgroups of 18-55, 56-69 and 70-plus years, and around 150, 29 and 61 TCR-sequenced participants, respectively, were included in these subgroups.

The time point label, read with the paper, signifies: about 28 days (+/-7) after the second vaccine dose. Because spike-specific TCR depth and breadth did not differ between the two schedules, AZD1222 recipients who got a second dose at roughly 4 weeks were pooled with those who got a second dose at roughly 12 weeks. Samples from vaccinated people were obtained from the UK trials COV001 and COV002, which included a single-blind randomized controlled phase 2/3 trial of AZD1222 (ChAdOx1 nCoV-19) in healthy adults. For TCRbeta chain sequencing, PBMC samples from trial participants were taken at day 0 and at day 28 after the second dose. Study-level results and caveats: CD4 TCRs associated with the vaccine covered the entire spike protein, and the dominant responses were in regions 160-218 and 743-854. A significant rise in spike-specific TCR breadth and depth was observed after two AZD1222 doses relative to day 0 and relative to MenACWY recipients. Epitopes outside the regions mutated in the B.1.351 and B.1.1.7 variants were reportedly recognized by nearly half of the unique spike-specific TCRs. Conclusions about previously exposed vaccinees were limited because only six or seven AZD1222 recipients were SARS-CoV-2 seropositive at baseline. Participants were mostly white British and included more females than males, and it was suggested by the authors that clonal diversity may have been underestimated. Because no day 14 peak-response samples were available, repertoires were characterized only after the peak T cell response. In the small 56-69-year group, the increase in depth fell short of significance, most likely because of low power.

This specimen was peripheral blood, taken 28 days after the second AZD1222 dose. The chain joins TRBV11-2 to TRBJ1-3; TRBD1 could be the D gene, as 6 bases match. The clonotype was recovered from an adult who received the AZD1222 COVID-19 vaccine. CDR3 sequence: CASGAQGRSGNTIYF. The DNA is TGTGCCAGCGGCGCACAGGGCCGCTCTGGAAACACCATATATTTT.